The entry that follows covers one T cell receptor beta chain sequence. The data derive from a study of T-cell reconstitution after alpha-beta-depleted transplantation in children. There are 11 residues in the CDR3. The V end was cut by 5 bases, the J end by 5 bases, with 7 bases between. CDR1 is DFQATT and CDR2 is SNEGSKA in the germline V gene (reference sequence). A library of TCRbeta sequences, prepared with unique molecular identifiers, was generated. TCRdb re-analysed the PCR reads in MiXCR, keeping a single row per CDR3 protein. The sample shows a few hundred thousand distinct CDR3 sequences, about 23% of them seen only once.

The source was PBMCs, collected before TCRalphabeta/CD19-depleted stem cell transplant. V usage is TRBV20-1 and J usage is TRBJ1-3; D perhaps matches TRBD1 (5 bases). This TCR derives from a girl aged 2 to 9 with Fanconi anemia, due to receive a stem cell transplant. The CDR3 DNA sequence: TGCAGTGCTGACAGCCGAAACACCATATATTTT. Its protein is CSADSRNTIYF.